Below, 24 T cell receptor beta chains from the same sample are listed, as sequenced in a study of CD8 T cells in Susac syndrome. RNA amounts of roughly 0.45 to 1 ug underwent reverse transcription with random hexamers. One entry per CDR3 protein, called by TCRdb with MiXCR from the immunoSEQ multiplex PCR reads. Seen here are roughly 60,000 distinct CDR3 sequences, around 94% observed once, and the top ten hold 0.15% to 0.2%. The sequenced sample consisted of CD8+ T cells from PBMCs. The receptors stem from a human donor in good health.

In nucleotides, the CDR3 is TGTGCCAGCAGCGTAGTCTCTGGGGGCATTTACGAGCAGTACTTC. Its translation: CASSVVSGGIYEQYF. This sequence joins TRBV9 and TRBJ2-7, with a possible D match to TRBD1 (6 bases). Germline V CDR1 and CDR2: SGDLS, YYNGEE. This CDR3 is built from 15 residues. V was shortened by 0 bases and J by 4 bases, with 14 bases between the two germline ends.

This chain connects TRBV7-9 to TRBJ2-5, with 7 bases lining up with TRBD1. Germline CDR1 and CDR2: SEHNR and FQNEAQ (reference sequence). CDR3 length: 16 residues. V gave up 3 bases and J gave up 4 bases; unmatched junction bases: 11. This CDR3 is CASSFAVGTAGETQYF. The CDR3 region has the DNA TGTGCCAGCAGCTTTGCGGTCGGGACAGCCGGAGAGACCCAGTACTTC.

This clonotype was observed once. The CDR3 DNA reads as TGTGCCAGCATCAACCGGGGCACAGATACGCAGTATTTT. This encodes CASINRGTDTQYF. The gene calls are TRBV25-1 and TRBJ2-3; D unresolved. CDR1 and CDR2 (germline): MGHDK, SYGVNS. V lost 7 bases and J lost 1, with 9 bases in between. The CDR3 spans 13 residues.

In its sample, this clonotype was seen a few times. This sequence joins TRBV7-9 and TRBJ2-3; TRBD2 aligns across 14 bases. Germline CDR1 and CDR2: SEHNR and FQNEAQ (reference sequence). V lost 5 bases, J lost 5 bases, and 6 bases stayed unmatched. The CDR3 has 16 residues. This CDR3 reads CASSLTSGGERDTQYF. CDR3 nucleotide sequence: TGTGCCAGCAGCCTGACTAGCGGGGGGGAAAGAGATACGCAGTATTTT. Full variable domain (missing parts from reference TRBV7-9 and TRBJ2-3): DTGVSQNPRHKITKRGQNVTFRCDPISEHNRLYWYRQTLGQGPEFLTYFQNEAQLEKSRLLSDRFSAERPKGSFSTLEIQRTEQGDSAMYLCASSLTSGGERDTQYFGPGTRLTVL.

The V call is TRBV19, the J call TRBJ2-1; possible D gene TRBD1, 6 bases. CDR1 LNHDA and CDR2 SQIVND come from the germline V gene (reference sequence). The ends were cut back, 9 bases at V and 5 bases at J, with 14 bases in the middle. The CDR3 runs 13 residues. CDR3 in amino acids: CASTRGGNNEQFF. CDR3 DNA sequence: TGTGCCAGCACCAGAGGGGGAAACAATGAGCAGTTCTTC.

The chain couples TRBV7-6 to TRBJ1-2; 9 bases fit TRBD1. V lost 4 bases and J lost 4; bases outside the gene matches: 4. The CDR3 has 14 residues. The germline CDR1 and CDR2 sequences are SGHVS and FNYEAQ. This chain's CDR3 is CASSYRGRAYGYTF. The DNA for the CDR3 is TGTGCCAGCAGCTACAGGGGGCGCGCCTATGGCTACACCTTC.

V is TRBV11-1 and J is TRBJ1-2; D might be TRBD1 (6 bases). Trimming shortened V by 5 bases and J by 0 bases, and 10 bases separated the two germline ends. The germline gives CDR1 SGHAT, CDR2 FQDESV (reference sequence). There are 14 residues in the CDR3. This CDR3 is CASSPDRANYGYTF. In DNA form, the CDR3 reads TGTGCCAGCAGCCCGGACAGAGCTAACTATGGCTACACCTTC.

This CDR3 reads CASSYPTTGNLNTEAFF. DNA of the CDR3: TGTGCCAGCAGTTACCCCACGACAGGGAATTTGAACACTGAAGCTTTCTTT. The chain has TRBV6-5 and TRBJ1-1, with 7 positions matching TRBD1. The CDR3 is made up of 17 amino acids. With 2 bases clipped from V and 0 bases from J, the junction kept 9 bases outside the gene matches. In germline, CDR1 is MNHEY, CDR2 SVGAGI.

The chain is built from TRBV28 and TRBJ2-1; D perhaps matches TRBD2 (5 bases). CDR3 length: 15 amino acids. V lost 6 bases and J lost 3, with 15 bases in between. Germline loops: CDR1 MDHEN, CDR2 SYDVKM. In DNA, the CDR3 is TGTGCCAGCAGCCTGACTTCCCGGGGCTACAATGAGCAGTTCTTC. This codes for CASSLTSRGYNEQFF.

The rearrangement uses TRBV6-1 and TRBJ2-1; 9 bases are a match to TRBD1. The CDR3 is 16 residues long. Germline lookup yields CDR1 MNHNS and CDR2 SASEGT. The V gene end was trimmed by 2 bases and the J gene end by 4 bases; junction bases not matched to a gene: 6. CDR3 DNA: TGTGCCAGCAGTGAAATACGGGACAGGGCTTACAATGAGCAGTTCTTC. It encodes CASSEIRDRAYNEQFF.

CDR3 sequence reads: CASSPVGRTDTQYF. For the CDR3, the DNA is TGCGCCAGCTCACCGGTCGGTCGCACAGATACGCAGTATTTT. The chain uses TRBV5-1 and TRBJ2-3; D unclear. Per the germline V gene, CDR1 is SGHRS and CDR2 is YFSETQ. The V and J ends lost 7 bases and 1 base respectively, with 13 bases between them. The CDR3 is 14 amino acids.

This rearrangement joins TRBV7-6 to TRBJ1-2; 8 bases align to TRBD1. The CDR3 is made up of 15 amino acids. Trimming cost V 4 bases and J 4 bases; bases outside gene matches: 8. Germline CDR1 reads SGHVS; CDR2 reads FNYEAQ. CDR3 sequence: CASSWEPGQAYGYTF. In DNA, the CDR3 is TGTGCCAGCAGCTGGGAACCGGGACAGGCCTATGGCTACACCTTC.

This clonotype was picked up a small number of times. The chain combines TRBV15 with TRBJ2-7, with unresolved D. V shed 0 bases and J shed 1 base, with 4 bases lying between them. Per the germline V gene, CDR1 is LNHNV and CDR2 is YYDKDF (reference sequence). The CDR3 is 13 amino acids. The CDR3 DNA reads TGTGCCACCAGCAGAGAGGGGTCCTACGAGCAGTACTTC. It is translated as CATSREGSYEQYF.

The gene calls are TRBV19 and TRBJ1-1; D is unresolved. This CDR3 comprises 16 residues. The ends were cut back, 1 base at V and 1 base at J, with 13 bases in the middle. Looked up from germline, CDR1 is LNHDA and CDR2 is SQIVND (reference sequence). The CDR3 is CASSIVGFSGNTEAFF. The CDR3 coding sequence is TGTGCCAGTAGTATAGTTGGGTTTTCCGGGAACACTGAAGCTTTCTTT. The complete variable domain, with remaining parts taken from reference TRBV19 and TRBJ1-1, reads DGGITQSPKYLFRKEGQNVTLSCEQNLNHDAMYWYRQDPGQGLRLIYYSQIVNDFQKGDIAEGYSVSREKKESFPLTVTSAQKNPTAFYLCASSIVGFSGNTEAFFGQGTRLTVV.

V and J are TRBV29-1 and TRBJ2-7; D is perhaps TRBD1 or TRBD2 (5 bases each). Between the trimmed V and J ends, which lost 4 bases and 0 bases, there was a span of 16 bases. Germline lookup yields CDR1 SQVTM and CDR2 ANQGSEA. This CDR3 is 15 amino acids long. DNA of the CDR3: TGCAGCGTTGGGGGGACGTCAGAGGGCTCCTACGAGCAGTACTTC. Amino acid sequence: CSVGGTSEGSYEQYF.

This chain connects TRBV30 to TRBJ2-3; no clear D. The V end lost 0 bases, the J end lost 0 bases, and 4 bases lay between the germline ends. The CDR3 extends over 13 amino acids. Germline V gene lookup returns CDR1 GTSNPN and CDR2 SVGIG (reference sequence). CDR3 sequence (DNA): TGTGCCTGGAGTGTAGGTAGCACAGATACGCAGTATTTT. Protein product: CAWSVGSTDTQYF. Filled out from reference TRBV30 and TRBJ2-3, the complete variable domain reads SQTIHQWPATLVQPVGSPLSLECTVEGTSNPNLYWYRQAAGRGLQLLFYSVGIGQISSEVPQNLSASRPQDRQFILSSKKLLLSDSGFYLCAWSVGSTDTQYFGPGTRLTVL.

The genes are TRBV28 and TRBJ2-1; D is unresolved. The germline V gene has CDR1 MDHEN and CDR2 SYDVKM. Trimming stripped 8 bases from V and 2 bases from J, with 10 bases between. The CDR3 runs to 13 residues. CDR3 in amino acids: CASGSTAYNEQFF. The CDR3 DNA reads TGTGCCAGCGGATCAACGGCCTACAATGAGCAGTTCTTC.

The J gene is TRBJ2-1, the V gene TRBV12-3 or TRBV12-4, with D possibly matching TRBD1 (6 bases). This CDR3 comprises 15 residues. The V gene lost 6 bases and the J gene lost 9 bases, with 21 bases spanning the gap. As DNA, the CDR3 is TGTGCCAGCAGCGAAGACAGGAGGAAAACTAGTGAGCAGTTCTTC. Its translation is CASSEDRRKTSEQFF.

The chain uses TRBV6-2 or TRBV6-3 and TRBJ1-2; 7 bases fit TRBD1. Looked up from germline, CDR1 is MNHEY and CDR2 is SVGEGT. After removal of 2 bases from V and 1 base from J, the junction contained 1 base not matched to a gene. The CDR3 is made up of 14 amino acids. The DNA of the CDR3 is TGTGCCAGCAGTTACGACAGGGATAACTATGGCTACACCTTC. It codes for CASSYDRDNYGYTF.

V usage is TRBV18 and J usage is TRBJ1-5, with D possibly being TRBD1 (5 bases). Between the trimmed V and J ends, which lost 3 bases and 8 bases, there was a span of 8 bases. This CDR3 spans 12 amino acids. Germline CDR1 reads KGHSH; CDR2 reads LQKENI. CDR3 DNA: TGTGCCAGCTCACCCGGGACGGAGCCCCAGCATTTT. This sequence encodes CASSPGTEPQHF.

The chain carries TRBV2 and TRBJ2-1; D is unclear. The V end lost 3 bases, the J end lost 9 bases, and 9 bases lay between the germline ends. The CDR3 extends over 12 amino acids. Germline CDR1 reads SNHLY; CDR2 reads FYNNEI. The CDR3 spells CASSDVRIEQFF. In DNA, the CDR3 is TGTGCCAGCAGTGATGTCAGGATTGAGCAGTTCTTC. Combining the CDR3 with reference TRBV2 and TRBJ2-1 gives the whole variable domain EPEVTQTPSHQVTQMGQEVILRCVPISNHLYFYWYRQILGQKVEFLVSFYNNEISEKSEIFDDQFSVERPDGSNFTLKIRSTKLEDSAMYFCASSDVRIEQFFGPGTRLTVL.

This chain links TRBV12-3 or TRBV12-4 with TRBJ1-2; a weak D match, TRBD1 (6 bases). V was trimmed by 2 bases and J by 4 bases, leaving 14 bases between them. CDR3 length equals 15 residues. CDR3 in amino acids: CASSLSTDSSYGYTF. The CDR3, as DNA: TGTGCCAGCAGTTTATCCACGGACAGCTCCTATGGCTACACCTTC.

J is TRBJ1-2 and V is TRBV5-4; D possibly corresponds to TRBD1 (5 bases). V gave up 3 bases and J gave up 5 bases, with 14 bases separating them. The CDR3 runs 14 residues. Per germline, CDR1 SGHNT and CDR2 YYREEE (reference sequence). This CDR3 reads CASSYHRDGYGYTF. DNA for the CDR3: TGTGCCAGCAGCTATCACCGGGACGGATATGGCTACACCTTC. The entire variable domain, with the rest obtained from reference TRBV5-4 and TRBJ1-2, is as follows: ETGVTQSPTHLIKTRGQQVTLRCSSQSGHNTVSWYQQALGQGPQFIFQYYREEENGRGNFPPRFSGLQFPNYSSELNVNALELDDSALYLCASSYHRDGYGYTFGSGTRLTVV.

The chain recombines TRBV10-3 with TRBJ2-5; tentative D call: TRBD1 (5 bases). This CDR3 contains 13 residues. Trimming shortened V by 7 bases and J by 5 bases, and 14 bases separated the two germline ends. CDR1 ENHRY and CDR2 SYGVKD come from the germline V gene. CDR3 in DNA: TGTGCCATCACGGCGCAGGGCTTTGAGACCCAGTACTTC. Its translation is CAITAQGFETQYF.